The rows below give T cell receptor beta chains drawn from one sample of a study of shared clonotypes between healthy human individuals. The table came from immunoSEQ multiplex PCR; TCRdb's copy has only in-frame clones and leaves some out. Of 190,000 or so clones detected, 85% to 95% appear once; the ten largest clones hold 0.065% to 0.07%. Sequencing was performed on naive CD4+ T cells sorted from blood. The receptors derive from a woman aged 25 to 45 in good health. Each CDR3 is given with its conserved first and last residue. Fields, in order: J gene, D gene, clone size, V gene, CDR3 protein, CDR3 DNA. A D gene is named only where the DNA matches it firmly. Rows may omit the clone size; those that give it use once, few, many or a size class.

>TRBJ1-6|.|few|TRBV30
CAWSVTSPLHF
TGTGCCTGGAGTGTAACTTCCCCCCTCCACTTT
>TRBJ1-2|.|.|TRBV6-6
CASSYVQGDVYGYTF
TGTGCCAGCAGTTACGTACAGGGTGATGTCTATGGCTACACCTTC
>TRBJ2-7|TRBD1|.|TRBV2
CASSRYRDRISYEQYF
TGTGCCAGCAGCAGATACCGGGACAGAATCTCCTACGAGCAGTACTTC
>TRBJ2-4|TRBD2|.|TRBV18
CASSLPLAGVTGHIQYF
TGTGCCAGCTCACTACCACTAGCGGGAGTTACAGGGCACATTCAGTACTTC
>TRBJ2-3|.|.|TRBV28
CASSGAQWAPDTQYF
TGTGCCAGCAGTGGGGCACAGTGGGCCCCAGATACGCAGTATTTT
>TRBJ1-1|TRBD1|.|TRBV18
CASSPTGESHTEAFF
TGTGCCAGCTCACCGACAGGGGAGAGTCACACTGAAGCTTTCTTT
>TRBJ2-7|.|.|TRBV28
CASNSPGTSSYEQYF
TGTGCCAGTAACTCTCCCGGGACAAGTTCCTACGAGCAGTACTTC
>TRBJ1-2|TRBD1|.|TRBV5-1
CASSSDRARYYGYTF
TGCGCCAGCAGCTCTGACAGGGCGCGGTACTATGGCTACACCTTC
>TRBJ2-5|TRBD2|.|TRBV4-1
CASSRSETSGSGETQYF
TGCGCCAGCAGCCGATCGGAGACTAGCGGGAGTGGTGAGACCCAGTACTTC
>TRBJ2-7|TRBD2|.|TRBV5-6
CASSLVVAGGREQYF
TGTGCCAGCAGCTTGGTGGTAGCGGGAGGGCGCGAGCAGTACTTC
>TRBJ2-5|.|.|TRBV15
CATSRDGGGGLGSETQYF
TGTGCCACCAGCAGAGATGGAGGGGGCGGATTAGGATCGGAGACCCAGTACTTC
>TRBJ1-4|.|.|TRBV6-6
CASEGFNEKLFF
TGTGCCAGCGAAGGATTTAATGAAAAACTGTTTTTT
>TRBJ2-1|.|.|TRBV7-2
CASSITSSYNEQFF
TGTGCCAGCAGCATTACTAGCAGCTACAATGAGCAGTTCTTC
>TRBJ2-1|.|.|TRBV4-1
CASSRGSAATRNEQFF
TGCGCCAGCAGCCGCGGCAGCGCTGCGACACGGAATGAGCAGTTCTTC
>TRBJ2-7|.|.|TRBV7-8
CASSPRRAAYEQYF
TGTGCCAGCAGCCCTCGCCGGGCGGCCTACGAGCAGTACTTC
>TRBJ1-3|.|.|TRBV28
CASSATGPFSGNTIYF
TGTGCCAGCAGTGCAACCGGGCCGTTCTCTGGAAACACCATATATTTT
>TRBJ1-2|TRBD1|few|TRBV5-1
CASRPGTGSNGYTF
TGCGCCAGCCGTCCCGGGACAGGGTCTAATGGCTACACCTTC
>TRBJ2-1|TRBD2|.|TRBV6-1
CASRGGTSGSYEQFF
TGTGCCAGCAGGGGGGGGACTAGCGGGAGTTATGAGCAGTTCTTC
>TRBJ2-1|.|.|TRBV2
CASSERREQFF
TGTGCCAGCAGTGAACGTAGAGAGCAGTTCTTC
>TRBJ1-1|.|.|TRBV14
CASSQLGGNTEAFF
TGTGCCAGCAGCCAACTAGGGGGGAACACTGAAGCTTTCTTT
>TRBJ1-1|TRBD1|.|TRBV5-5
CASSSRTGANTEAFF
TGTGCCAGCAGCTCTCGGACAGGGGCCAACACTGAAGCTTTCTTT
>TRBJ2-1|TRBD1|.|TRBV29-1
CSAHRGLLHNEQFF
TGCAGCGCCCACAGGGGGCTGCTACACAATGAGCAGTTCTTC
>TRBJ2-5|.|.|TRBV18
CASSRTTGETQYF
TGTGCCAGCTCACGGACTACTGGGGAGACCCAGTACTTC
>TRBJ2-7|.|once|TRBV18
CASSQDGTSYEQYF
TGTGCCAGCTCTCAAGACGGGACTTCCTACGAGCAGTACTTC
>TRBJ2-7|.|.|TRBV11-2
CASSLDGRGLYEQYF
TGTGCCAGCAGCTTAGATGGGCGGGGGCTCTACGAGCAGTACTTC
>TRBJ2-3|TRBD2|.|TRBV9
CASSVGSGRNTDTQYF
TGTGCCAGCAGCGTAGGGAGCGGGAGAAACACAGATACGCAGTATTTT
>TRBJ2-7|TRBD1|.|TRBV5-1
CASSPGQALDEQYF
TGCGCCAGCAGCCCCGGACAGGCCCTCGACGAGCAGTACTTC
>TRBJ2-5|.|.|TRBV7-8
CASSPSRRGAKSSQYF
TGTGCCAGCAGCCCGAGTCGGCGTGGGGCGAAGTCTTCCCAGTACTTC
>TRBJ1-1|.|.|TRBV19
CASRAQSNTEAFF
TGTGCCAGTAGGGCCCAGTCGAACACTGAAGCTTTCTTT